This TCR beta chain was profiled in a study of blood T cell repertoires in COVID-19. At the level of the study: PBMCs, B-cell-depleted T cells, or T cells provided the cDNA or gDNA that made up the material.

The CDR3 length is 13 residues. Deletions cut 5 bases from V and 3 bases from J, with 10 bases between. Germline lookup yields CDR1 ENHRY and CDR2 SYGVKD. Original data processing: Amplification with reference gene primers provided the estimates of nucleated cell counts. Assay used: immunoSEQ multiplex PCR; TCRdb lists only in-frame clones, some missing. Clonal size and the V and J genes are those of that table, whereas D and trimming came from the DNA. The top ten clones hold around 7.8% of a sample with some 180,000 clones, 82% of them seen once. The chain has TRBV10-3 and TRBJ1-1, with D perhaps matching TRBD1 (6 bases). The clonotype comes from a woman aged 55-69 years with COVID-19, enrolled during active disease. Sequenced input: peripheral blood. DNA of the CDR3: TGTGCCATCAGTAGGGACACATACACTGAAGCTTTCTTT. This gives the protein CAISRDTYTEAFF.